This entry lists 12 T cell receptor beta chains sequenced from one sample in a study of Graves' ophthalmopathy and Graves' hyperthyroidism listed by TCRdb under 2018. TCRdb shows the sequencer as Illumina HiSeq 2000. For repertoire sequencing, TCR beta CDR3 regions were amplified from RNA transcripts. The first round of RT-PCR was done with HTBI primers and the Qiagen OneStep RT-PCR kit, and was followed by a second round of multiplex PCR, then size selection and purification. TCRdb reran the public reads through fastp at Q25 and MiXCR, keeping productive beta chains. Every entry covers one CDR3 protein and lists the most common genes and DNA from its rows. The sample table lists fewer than 600,000 distinct CDR3 sequences, approximately 15% of them with a count of one. Clones ranked in the top ten supply about 9.4% of the sample. Sequencing input: blood. The receptors originated from a woman in her 30s with Graves' ophthalmopathy. Donor details come from another sample of the same person, matched by shared clones.

This clonotype was counted ten times or more. This chain uses TRBV15 with TRBJ1-2; no reliable D call. This CDR3 has 15 residues. Trimming shortened V by 0 bases and J by 8 bases, and 16 bases separated the two germline ends. The germline V gene has CDR1 LNHNV and CDR2 YYDKDF (reference sequence). CDR3 nucleotide sequence: TGTGCCACCAGCAGAGATCGAAGGCCAATCAGCGGCTACACCTTC. It codes for CATSRDRRPISGYTF.

In this sample, this clonotype turned up many times. The chain links TRBV12-3 or TRBV12-4 to TRBJ1-5; TRBD1 matches 9 bases. This CDR3 has 14 amino acids. V was clipped by 6 bases and J by 7 bases; unmatched bases: 7. The CDR3 protein is CASRPTGGGQPQHF. The CDR3 region has the DNA TGTGCCAGCAGACCTACAGGGGGCGGGCAGCCCCAGCATTTT.

This clonotype was counted at least ten times. The rearrangement links TRBV3-1 to TRBJ1-5; D is unclear. CDR3 length: 12 amino acids. Germline loops: CDR1 LGHDT, CDR2 YNNKEL (reference sequence). V lost 0 bases to trimming and J lost 6 bases, with 3 bases between them. The CDR3 region is CASSQEGQPQHF. The CDR3 bases are TGTGCCAGCAGCCAAGAGGGTCAGCCCCAGCATTTT. The full variable domain, completed using reference TRBV3-1 and TRBJ1-5, is DTAVSQTPKYLVTQMGNDKSIKCEQNLGHDTMYWYKQDSKKFLKIMFSYNNKELIINETVPNRFSPKSPDKAHLNLHINSLELGDSAVYFCASSQEGQPQHFGDGTRLSIL.

This clonotype came up many times. The gene calls are TRBV19 and TRBJ2-7, with 8 bases matching TRBD2. V trimming: 1 base; J trimming: 1 base; junction bases outside the gene matches: 3. CDR3 size: 15 residues. CDR1 LNHDA and CDR2 SQIVND come from the germline V gene (reference sequence). CDR3 in DNA: TGTGCCAGTAGTATAGTACTAGCGGCTTCCTACGAGCAGTACTTC. Its protein product is CASSIVLAASYEQYF.

This clonotype has a handful of counts. J is TRBJ1-2 and V is TRBV30; D unresolved. CDR1 and CDR2 (germline): GTSNPN, SVGIG (reference sequence). Deletions cut 5 bases from V and 8 bases from J, with 12 bases between. CDR3 length: 11 residues. The CDR3 region is CAWEREWGYTF. The CDR3 DNA reads TGTGCCTGGGAAAGGGAATGGGGCTACACCTTC.

V gene TRBV6-5 combines with J gene TRBJ2-2; perhaps D is TRBD1 or TRBD2 (7 bases each). V lost 4 bases to trimming and J lost 5 bases, with 17 bases between them. This CDR3 spans 16 amino acids. Germline assignment: CDR1 MNHEY and CDR2 SVGAGI. The CDR3 spells CASSWGGGVGTGELFF. The CDR3 nucleotides read TGTGCCAGCAGTTGGGGAGGGGGCGTGGGGACCGGGGAGCTGTTTTTT.

This clonotype was counted ten times or more. V usage is TRBV28 and J usage is TRBJ2-2, with 9 nucleotides matching TRBD1. The germline gives CDR1 MDHEN, CDR2 SYDVKM. The junction had 2 bases not matched to a gene; V was cut back by 6 bases and J by 6 bases. CDR3 size: 13 residues. The CDR3 DNA is TGTGCCAGCAGGAGGACAGGGGCCGGGGAGCTGTTTTTT. The encoded protein is CASRRTGAGELFF.

This clonotype was counted at least ten times. CDR3: CASSLVRTGYNSPLHF. In DNA, the CDR3 is TGTGCCAGCAGTTTGGTCCGGACAGGGTATAATTCACCCCTCCACTTT. The chain joins TRBV27 to TRBJ1-6; 8 bases agree with TRBD1. Germline CDR1 reads MNHEY; CDR2 reads SMNVEV (reference sequence). The CDR3 totals 16 residues. The junction had 5 bases not matched to a gene; V was cut back by 3 bases and J by 4 bases.

This clonotype was seen many times. The V call is TRBV28, the J call TRBJ2-5; D is possibly TRBD1 (6 bases). Germline assignment: CDR1 MDHEN and CDR2 SYDVKM. The CDR3 sequence is 14 residues long. Trimming took 3 bases from V and 4 from J, leaving 12 bases between them. The CDR3 loop is CASSFGTLPETQYF. The CDR3 DNA reads TGTGCCAGCAGTTTCGGGACATTACCAGAGACCCAGTACTTC.

This clonotype was recorded many times. This chain joins TRBV6-2 or TRBV6-3 and TRBJ1-5; D unresolved. Trimming removed 6 bases from V and 5 bases from J, with 17 bases in between. Germline assignment: CDR1 MNHEY and CDR2 SVGEGT. This CDR3 has 15 residues. The CDR3, as DNA: TGTGCCAGCAGCATGAGACGAGATGTTGATCAGCCCCAGCATTTT. Its translation: CASSMRRDVDQPQHF.

This clonotype was picked up a small number of times. This chain connects TRBV29-1 to TRBJ2-2; D may be TRBD2 (5 bases). CDR3 length: 14 residues. Per the germline V gene, CDR1 is SQVTM and CDR2 is ANQGSEA. The V and J ends lost 6 bases and 5 bases respectively, with 16 bases between them. This CDR3 reads CSVATRVLTGELFF. The DNA of the CDR3 is TGCAGCGTGGCCACTAGAGTCTTAACCGGGGAGCTGTTTTTT.

This clonotype was counted only a few times. This chain links TRBV3-1 with TRBJ2-7; TRBD1 agrees at 8 bases. Germline CDR1 is LGHDT and CDR2 is YNNKEL (reference sequence). CDR3 length: 17 residues. V lost 2 bases and J lost 2; bases outside the gene matches: 11. CDR3 DNA: TGTGCCAGCAGCCAACGTCGGCAGGGGGCTGGCGCCTACGAGCAGTACTTC. It yields the protein CASSQRRQGAGAYEQYF.